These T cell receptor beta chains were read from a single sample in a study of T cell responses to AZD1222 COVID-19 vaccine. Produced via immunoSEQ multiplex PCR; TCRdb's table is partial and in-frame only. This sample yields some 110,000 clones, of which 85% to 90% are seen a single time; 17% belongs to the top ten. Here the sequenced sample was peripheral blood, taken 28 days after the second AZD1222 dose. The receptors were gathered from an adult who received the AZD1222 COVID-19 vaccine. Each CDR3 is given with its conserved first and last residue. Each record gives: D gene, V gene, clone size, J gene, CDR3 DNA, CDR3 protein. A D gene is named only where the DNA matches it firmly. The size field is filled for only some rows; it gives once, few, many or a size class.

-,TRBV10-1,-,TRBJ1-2,TGCGCCAGCAGTGAGTACGGACGAAACTATGACTACACCTTC,CASSEYGRNYDYTF
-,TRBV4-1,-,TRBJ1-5,TGCGCCAGCAGCCAAGAGATGAATCAGCCCCAGCATTTT,CASSQEMNQPQHF
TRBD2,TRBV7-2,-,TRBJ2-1,TGTGCCAGCAGCTTGGGCCGGGTAGCGGGGAATGAGCAGTTCTTC,CASSLGRVAGNEQFF
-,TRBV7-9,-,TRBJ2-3,TGTGCCAGCAGCTTTGCCGGGGGCCCAGATACGCAGTATTTT,CASSFAGGPDTQYF
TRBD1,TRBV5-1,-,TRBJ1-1,TGCGCCAGCAGCTCCACCTTTCGCGACCCCCGGGACAGGGGGCGCAGAACAGCTTTCTTT,CASSSTFRDPRDRGRRTAFF
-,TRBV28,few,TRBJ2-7,TGTGCCAGCAGACCCTCGGGTTACTCCTACGAGCAGTACTTC,CASRPSGYSYEQYF
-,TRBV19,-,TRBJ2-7,TGTGCCAGTAGTATCTGGTCCCTTCTCTTCTACGAGCAGTACTTC,CASSIWSLLFYEQYF
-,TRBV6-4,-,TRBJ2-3,TGTGCCAGCAGCGAAGACGCGAGCACAGATACGCAGTATTTT,CASSEDASTDTQYF
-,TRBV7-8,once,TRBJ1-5,TGTGCCAGCAGCTTACAGGTCAGGGGCAATCAGCCCCAGCATTTT,CASSLQVRGNQPQHF
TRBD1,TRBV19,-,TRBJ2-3,TGTGCCAGTGGGGGGACAGGATTCACGAATACGCAGTATTTT,CASGGTGFTNTQYF
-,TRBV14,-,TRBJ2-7,TGTGCCAGCAGCCAAGATCGGTTATTAGGAGCCCTTAACTACGAGCAGTACTTC,CASSQDRLLGALNYEQYF
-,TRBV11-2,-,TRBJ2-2,TGTGCCAGCAGCTTTACGCTTGGGCCCACCGGGGAGCTGTTTTTT,CASSFTLGPTGELFF
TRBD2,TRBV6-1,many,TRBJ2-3,TGTGCCAGCAGTGAAGCGGTTGGCGGGGGGGCCCAAGATACGCAGTATTTT,CASSEAVGGGAQDTQYF
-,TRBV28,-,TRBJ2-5,TGTGCCAGCAGTTTACCCCCCGGGTGGACCCAGTACTTC,CASSLPPGWTQYF
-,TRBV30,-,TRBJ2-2,TGTGCCTGGAGCCTGTATGAGCAAACCGGGGAGCTGTTTTTT,CAWSLYEQTGELFF
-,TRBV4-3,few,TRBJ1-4,TGCGCCAGCAGCCAAGATAGTCCGATAGGGGTAGGGGAAAAACTGTTTTTT,CASSQDSPIGVGEKLFF
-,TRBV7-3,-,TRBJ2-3,TGTGCCAGCAGCTCACCCCCTGGAGCCGATACGCAGTATTTT,CASSSPPGADTQYF
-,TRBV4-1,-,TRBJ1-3,TGCGCCAGCAGCCCAAGTTCGACAAACTCTGGAAACACCATATATTTT,CASSPSSTNSGNTIYF
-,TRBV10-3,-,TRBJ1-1,TGTGCCAGCACAGAATCTATGAACACTGAAGCTTTCTTT,CASTESMNTEAFF
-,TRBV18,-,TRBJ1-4,TGTGCCAGCTCACCACCGTACGGTGAAAAACTGTTTTTT,CASSPPYGEKLFF
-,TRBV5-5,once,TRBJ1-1,TGTGCCAGCAGCACGAGGGAATTTGAAGCTTTCTTT,CASSTREFEAFF
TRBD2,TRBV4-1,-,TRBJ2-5,TGCGCCAGCAGCCAATTTGGACTAGTGGGAGAGACCCAGTACTTC,CASSQFGLVGETQYF
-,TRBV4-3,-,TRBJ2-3,TGCGCCAGCAGCCAAGGGAGGGCAGATACGCAGTATTTT,CASSQGRADTQYF
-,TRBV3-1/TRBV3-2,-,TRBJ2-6,TGTGCCAGCAGCCGACGGAGTTCTGGGGCCAACGTCCTGACTTTC,CASSRRSSGANVLTF
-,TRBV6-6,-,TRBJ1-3,TGTGCCTCGAGGGGAAACACCATATATTTT,CASRGNTIYF
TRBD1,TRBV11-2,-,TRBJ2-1,TGTGCCAGCAGCGGGACAGGGGGCCCCGATGAGCAGTTCTTC,CASSGTGGPDEQFF
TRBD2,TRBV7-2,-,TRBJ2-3,TGTGCCAGCAGCTTAGCGTCGGGGGGGGGAGCAGATACGCAGTATTTT,CASSLASGGGADTQYF
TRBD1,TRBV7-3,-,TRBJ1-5,TGTGCCAGCTTCCTTCAGGGGGAGGGTTTAAGAAATCAGCCCCAGCATTTT,CASFLQGEGLRNQPQHF
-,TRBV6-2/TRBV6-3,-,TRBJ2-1,TGTGCCAGCAGTTATTTGGGGGGCCCCTACAATGAGCAGTTCTTC,CASSYLGGPYNEQFF
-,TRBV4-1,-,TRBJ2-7,TGCGCCAGCAGCCAAGGACGGGGCCCTTACGAGCAGTACTTC,CASSQGRGPYEQYF
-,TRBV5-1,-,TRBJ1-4,TGCGCCAGCAGCCTTGACAGAACTAATGAAAAACTGTTTTTT,CASSLDRTNEKLFF
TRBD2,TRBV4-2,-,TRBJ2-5,TGTGCCAGCAGCCAAGAGGTTAGCGGGAGTCCGGGAGAGACCCAGTACTTC,CASSQEVSGSPGETQYF
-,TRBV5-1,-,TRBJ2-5,TGCGCCAGCAGCCCGCAAAGCCAAGAGACCCAGTACTTC,CASSPQSQETQYF
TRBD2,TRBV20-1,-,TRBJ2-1,TGCAGTGCTAGTCGAACCGGGACTAGCGCGAACTACAATGAGCAGTTCTTC,CSASRTGTSANYNEQFF